The 17 T cell receptor beta chains in this list originate from one sample, sequenced in a study of blood T cell repertoires in COVID-19. Method: immunoSEQ multiplex PCR; TCRdb's copy keeps in-frame clones and lacks some. In the table there are 85,000 to 110,000 clones, 89% of which are singletons. The sequenced material came from peripheral blood. The receptors shown here come from an elderly woman in a cohort sampled during active COVID-19.

This chain connects TRBV2 to TRBJ1-1, with TRBD1 matching over 7 bases. Germline V gene sequence: CDR1 SNHLY, CDR2 FYNNEI. This CDR3 contains 11 residues. V dropped 10 bases and J dropped 9; count of bases not matched to a gene: 8. Here the CDR3 reads CATEGQIKAFF. CDR3 coding DNA: TGTGCCACCGAGGGACAGATCAAAGCTTTCTTT.

The chain links TRBV29-1 to TRBJ2-1, with D tentatively TRBD1 (6 bases). The CDR3 consists of 13 residues. V lost 7 bases, J lost 9 bases, and 19 bases lay in between. Germline V lookup: CDR1 SQVTM, CDR2 ANQGSEA. The CDR3 bases are TGCAGCGCCGAAGGGACATTCGCTCTTGAGCAGTTCTTC. Protein: CSAEGTFALEQFF.

This clone was counted once. The V gene is TRBV27, the J gene TRBJ1-6; 10 bases are a match to TRBD1. The CDR3 has 15 amino acids. From germline, CDR1 is MNHEY and CDR2 SMNVEV (reference sequence). J was trimmed by 7 bases and V by 4 bases; bases with no gene match: 4. CDR3 nucleotide sequence: TGTGCCAGCAGTTGGGGACAGGGGTCGAATTCACCCCTCCACTTT. Translation: CASSWGQGSNSPLHF.

The CDR3 region has the DNA TGTGCCAGCAGCTTAGGACCAGGCACCGGGGAGCTGTTTTTT. It yields the protein CASSLGPGTGELFF. The V and J genes are TRBV7-2 and TRBJ2-2; D unresolved. The V and J ends lost 1 base and 4 bases respectively, with 7 bases between them. Germline loops: CDR1 SGHTA, CDR2 FQGNSA. The CDR3 spans 14 residues. The full variable domain, in which reference TRBV7-2 and TRBJ2-2 provide the parts outside the CDR3, is GAGVSQSPSNKVTEKGKDVELRCDPISGHTALYWYRQSLGQGLEFLIYFQGNSAPDKSGLPSDRFSAERTGGSVSTLTIQRTQQEDSAVYLCASSLGPGTGELFFGEGSRLTVL.

To note about this clone: The identical CDR3 is also encoded by other nucleotide sequences in the sample. The rearrangement links TRBV6-5 to TRBJ1-2; D is uncertain. The CDR3 totals 12 residues. From germline, CDR1 is MNHEY and CDR2 SVGAGI. V lost 6 bases, J lost 2 bases, and 7 bases lay in between. The CDR3 DNA reads as TGTGCCAGCAGGGCCGCAAACTATGGCTACACCTTC. Translation: CASRAANYGYTF.

The rearrangement links TRBV25-1 to TRBJ1-6; maybe TRBD1 (5 bases). This CDR3 has 14 amino acids. CDR1 MGHDK and CDR2 SYGVNS come from the germline V gene. Trimming pared 6 bases from V and 7 bases from J, leaving 13 bases between. The CDR3 bases are TGTGCCAGCAGGGATGGCGGGGGGAATTCACCCCTCCACTTT. Protein: CASRDGGGNSPLHF.

V and J are TRBV6-4 and TRBJ2-1; 7 bases are shared with TRBD2. Germline trimming cut 0 bases from V and 3 bases from J; bases unmatched to any gene: 2. The CDR3 length is 15 residues. The V gene's germline CDR1 is MRHNA and CDR2 SNTAGT. The DNA of the CDR3 is TGTGCCAGCAGTGACTCTGGGGGGGTCTACAATGAGCAGTTCTTC. Protein: CASSDSGGVYNEQFF.

The chain has TRBV25-1 and TRBJ2-7; weak D call: TRBD1 (6 bases). CDR3 size: 16 residues. Trimming shortened V by 2 bases and J by 3 bases, and 17 bases separated the two germline ends. Germline CDR1 MGHDK, CDR2 SYGVNS. The CDR3 sequence: CASSERTGSDVYEQYF. The CDR3 bases are TGTGCCAGCAGTGAACGAACAGGGAGTGATGTCTACGAGCAGTACTTC.

V is TRBV5-4 and J is TRBJ2-1; TRBD2 might be the D (5 bases). CDR3 length equals 12 residues. Looked up from germline, CDR1 is SGHNT and CDR2 is YYREEE (reference sequence). Trimming shortened V by 3 bases and J by 6 bases, and 7 bases separated the two germline ends. The CDR3, as DNA: TGTGCCAGCAGCTACCTAGCCAATGAGCAGTTCTTC. This translates into CASSYLANEQFF.

As to this clone: Different DNA sequences within this sample yield the same CDR3. The rearrangement links TRBV19 to TRBJ1-1; TRBD1 matches at 8 bases. The V segment lost 5 bases and the J segment 5 bases; nucleotides outside the gene matches: 4. The CDR3 totals 13 residues. Germline V gives CDR1 LNHDA, CDR2 SQIVND (reference sequence). For the CDR3, the DNA is TGTGCCAGTAGTGGGCAGGGGGCAACTGAAGCTTTCTTT. Translation gives CASSGQGATEAFF.

This chain uses TRBV6-5 with TRBJ1-1; no definite D call. The CDR3 totals 13 residues. V lost 6 bases and J lost 10, with 18 bases in between. CDR1 MNHEY and CDR2 SVGAGI come from the germline V gene. The CDR3 region is CASSRDSSDGAFF. As DNA, the CDR3 is TGTGCCAGCAGCCGAGACTCAAGCGACGGAGCTTTCTTT.

This clone was counted only a few times. The CDR3 sequence: CATSRGQQDNSPLHF. CDR3 coding DNA: TGTGCCACCAGCAGAGGACAGCAAGATAATTCACCCCTCCACTTT. The J gene is TRBJ1-6, the V gene TRBV15, with D tentatively TRBD1 (5 bases). V lost 1 base, J lost 5 bases, and 9 bases lay in between. The CDR3 has 15 amino acids. The germline V gene encodes CDR1 LNHNV and CDR2 YYDKDF (reference sequence).

The CDR3 DNA reads TGTGCCAGCAGTTACTCGGTGGCGGTGACCGGCTACACCTTC. Translating gives CASSYSVAVTGYTF. The gene calls are TRBV6-5 and TRBJ1-2; D unresolved. The length of the CDR3 is 14 residues. The germline V gene encodes CDR1 MNHEY and CDR2 SVGAGI. V lost 0 bases to trimming and J lost 8 bases, with 13 bases between them.

The chain combines TRBV11-3 with TRBJ2-2; a possible D gene is TRBD1 (6 bases). The CDR3 covers 13 residues. V dropped 4 bases and J dropped 6 bases, with 9 bases sitting between them. Looked up from germline, CDR1 is SGHNT and CDR2 is YENEEA. For the CDR3, the DNA is TGTGCCAGCAGCTCCACAGGGTCCGGGGAGCTGTTTTTT. It encodes CASSSTGSGELFF.

The genes are TRBV5-1 and TRBJ1-1; 10 bases agree with TRBD1. Trimming at V came to 3 bases and at J to 4 bases, leaving 6 bases not matched to a gene. The germline V gene encodes CDR1 SGHRS and CDR2 YFSETQ. CDR3 size: 15 residues. CDR3 protein: CASSWTGGSSTEAFF. In DNA form, the CDR3 reads TGCGCCAGCAGCTGGACAGGGGGGTCGAGCACTGAAGCTTTCTTT.

This CDR3 reads CASSYRESTSPLHF. The CDR3 coding sequence is TGTGCCAGCTCCTACAGGGAATCTACTTCACCCCTCCACTTT. The chain employs TRBV27 and TRBJ1-6; D perhaps matches TRBD1 (6 bases). With 8 bases removed from V and 9 bases from J, the gap between germline ends came to 17 bases. Germline lookup yields CDR1 MNHEY and CDR2 SMNVEV (reference sequence). The CDR3 is 14 amino acids.

The V call is TRBV11-2, the J call TRBJ2-4; weak D call: TRBD2 (6 bases). V lost 4 bases, J lost 0 bases, and 19 bases lay in between. The CDR3 loop spans 18 amino acids. Germline V gives CDR1 SGHAT, CDR2 FQNNGV. The CDR3 DNA follows: TGTGCCAGCAGCTCCTGGGCGGGGCAGTCTCTAGCCAAAAACATTCAGTACTTC. Translating it yields CASSSWAGQSLAKNIQYF.